This passage covers 24 T cell receptor beta chains from one sample sequenced in a study of blood T cell repertoires in COVID-19. Libraries were prepared by immunoSEQ multiplex PCR; TCRdb keeps only in-frame clonotypes and omits some of them. The profile covers under 350,000 clones, with roughly 90% appearing a single time and about 4.6% taken by the ten largest. Specimen: peripheral blood. The receptors here all came from a man in his forties or fifties with acute or convalescent COVID-19.

V usage is TRBV9 and J usage is TRBJ2-7, with D possibly being TRBD2 (5 bases). From germline, CDR1 is SGDLS and CDR2 YYNGEE. Trimming pared 2 bases from V and 0 bases from J, leaving 9 bases between. The CDR3 is made up of 14 amino acids. CDR3 DNA sequence: TGTGCCAGCAGCGTCGGGGTGAGCTCCTACGAGCAGTACTTC. It yields the protein CASSVGVSSYEQYF.

The chain couples TRBV6-1 to TRBJ1-5, with D maybe TRBD1 (6 bases). Trimming stripped 3 bases from V and 3 bases from J, with 12 bases between. The CDR3 contains 15 residues. The germline gives CDR1 MNHNS, CDR2 SASEGT. CDR3 residues: CASSDTGFSNQPQHF. In DNA, the CDR3 is TGTGCCAGCAGTGATACAGGGTTTTCCAATCAGCCCCAGCATTTT.

J is TRBJ1-2 and V is TRBV15; D is undetermined. Germline V lookup: CDR1 LNHNV, CDR2 YYDKDF (reference sequence). The CDR3 sequence is 14 residues long. V was shortened by 1 base and J by 8 bases, with 14 bases between the two germline ends. CDR3 DNA: TGTGCCACCAGCAGAGCCCACCGAGCGGGAGGCTACACCTTC. Amino acids: CATSRAHRAGGYTF.

The chain recombines TRBV5-1 with TRBJ2-2; possible D gene TRBD1, 7 bases. Trimming took 2 bases from V and 6 from J, leaving 11 bases between them. The CDR3 has 14 residues. Germline loops: CDR1 SGHRS, CDR2 YFSETQ. CDR3 protein: CASSLDREAGELFF. CDR3 nucleotides: TGCGCCAGCAGCTTAGACAGGGAGGCCGGGGAGCTGTTTTTT.

The chain combines TRBV5-1 with TRBJ1-1; 7 bases line up with TRBD1. CDR1 and CDR2 from the germline V gene are SGHRS and YFSETQ. The CDR3 covers 16 residues. Trimming at V came to 0 bases and at J to 0 bases, leaving 5 bases not matched to a gene. CDR3 region: CASSLAATGLNTEAFF. As DNA, the CDR3 is TGCGCCAGCAGCTTGGCCGCGACAGGGCTGAACACTGAAGCTTTCTTT.

A few counts support this clone. This chain links TRBV5-1 with TRBJ1-6, with 7 bases identical to TRBD1. The trim removed 0 bases at V and 10 bases at J, leaving 10 bases unmatched. The CDR3 contains 16 residues. Germline CDR1 reads SGHRS; CDR2 reads YFSETQ. The CDR3 spells CASSLEGGRISSPLHF. CDR3 coding DNA: TGCGCCAGCAGCTTGGAAGGGGGCAGAATCAGCTCACCCCTCCACTTT.

This chain joins TRBV3-1 (or the pseudogene TRBV3-2) and TRBJ2-7, with D perhaps TRBD1 (6 bases). The CDR3 runs 12 residues. V gave up 1 base and J gave up 6 bases, with 7 bases separating them. Germline V gene data show CDR1 as LGHDT and CDR2 as YNNKEL (reference sequence). The CDR3 spells CASSQAGAEQYF. CDR3 DNA: TGTGCCAGCAGCCAAGCAGGGGCCGAGCAGTACTTC.

The J gene is TRBJ2-7, the V gene TRBV5-4, with a weak D call TRBD1 (6 bases). Germline lookup yields CDR1 SGHNT and CDR2 YYREEE (reference sequence). Trimming cost V 4 bases and J 0 bases, with 14 bases left between them. The CDR3 extends over 15 amino acids. In nucleotides, the CDR3 is TGTGCCAGCAGCGCCTCTGGGGGCATCTCCTACGAGCAGTACTTC. This translates into CASSASGGISYEQYF.

This chain connects TRBV28 to TRBJ1-6; 7 nucleotides align to TRBD1. The length of the CDR3 is 15 residues. Germline assignment: CDR1 MDHEN and CDR2 SYDVKM. After removal of 6 bases from V and 7 bases from J, the junction contained 9 bases not matched to a gene. CDR3: CASSPSQGVNSPLHF. The CDR3 DNA reads as TGTGCCAGCAGCCCCTCTCAGGGGGTCAATTCACCCCTCCACTTT.

The rearrangement links TRBV7-3 to TRBJ2-7; TRBD1 matches 7 bases. CDR3 length equals 14 residues. The trim removed 3 bases at V and 4 bases at J, leaving 6 bases unmatched. The germline V gene encodes CDR1 SGHTA and CDR2 FQGTGA. The CDR3: CASSLSRDSYEQYF. In nucleotides, the CDR3 is TGTGCCAGCAGCTTGTCCCGGGACAGTTACGAGCAGTACTTC.

The J gene is TRBJ2-3, the V gene TRBV6-6; 11 positions agree with TRBD1. Germline V CDR1 and CDR2: MNHNY, SVGAGI (reference sequence). The V gene end was trimmed by 0 bases and the J gene end by 4 bases; junction bases not matched to a gene: 0. The CDR3 length is 15 residues. This CDR3 is CASSYSGQGADTQYF. The CDR3 DNA follows: TGTGCCAGCAGTTACTCGGGACAGGGGGCAGATACGCAGTATTTT.

V is TRBV3-1 (or the pseudogene TRBV3-2) and J is TRBJ1-2, with TRBD1 identical over 9 bases. V lost 4 bases and J lost 8; bases outside the gene matches: 5. The germline gives CDR1 LGHDT, CDR2 YNNKEL (reference sequence). The CDR3 spans 13 residues. The CDR3: CASSLSGQGGYTF. In nucleotides, the CDR3 is TGTGCCAGCAGCCTATCGGGACAGGGAGGCTACACCTTC.

The chain has TRBV10-2 and TRBJ1-1, with D perhaps TRBD1 (6 bases). With 6 bases removed from V and 5 bases from J, the gap between germline ends came to 16 bases. The CDR3 runs 14 residues. CDR1 WSHSY and CDR2 SAAADI come from the germline V gene. This chain's CDR3 is CASRNQGRVTEAFF. The CDR3 DNA reads TGCGCCAGCAGAAACCAGGGGAGGGTAACTGAAGCTTTCTTT.

This clone appeared once. The chain couples TRBV20-1 to TRBJ1-5; no clear D gene. V was cut by 6 bases and J by 7 bases, with 10 bases left in between. CDR1 is DFQATT, CDR2 SNEGSKA, per germline (reference sequence). This CDR3 contains 11 residues. CDR3 amino acids: CSASDGQPQHF. CDR3 nucleotides: TGCAGTGCCTCTGACGGGCAGCCCCAGCATTTT.

The chain is built from TRBV13 and TRBJ2-2; no clear D. This CDR3 has 16 residues. Trimming left V 1 base short and J 4 bases short, with 13 bases between. Germline CDR1 and CDR2: PRHDT and FYEKMQ (reference sequence). CDR3 DNA sequence: TGTGCCAGCAGCTTAGTTAGAGTCGAACTCACCGGGGAGCTGTTTTTT. Translation gives CASSLVRVELTGELFF.

The gene calls are TRBV18 and TRBJ1-5; 8 nucleotides align to TRBD1. CDR1 and CDR2 (germline): KGHSH, LQKENI. The V segment lost 3 bases and the J segment 3 bases; nucleotides outside the gene matches: 4. This CDR3 has 15 residues. The chain's CDR3 is CASSPNRGINQPQHF. In nucleotides, the CDR3 is TGTGCCAGCTCACCTAACAGGGGGATCAATCAGCCCCAGCATTTT.

This clone was detected only a few times. The chain joins TRBV7-9 to TRBJ2-7; TRBD2 matches 8 bases. The germline V gene encodes CDR1 SEHNR and CDR2 FQNEAQ (reference sequence). Trimming at V came to 1 base and at J to 0 bases, leaving 5 bases not matched to a gene. CDR3 size: 16 residues. The CDR3 loop reads CASSLGNSGGSYEQYF. The CDR3 DNA reads TGTGCCAGCAGCTTAGGTAACAGCGGGGGCTCCTACGAGCAGTACTTC. The full variable domain, with the rest looked up from reference TRBV7-9 and TRBJ2-7, is DTGVSQNPRHKITKRGQNVTFRCDPISEHNRLYWYRQTLGQGPEFLTYFQNEAQLEKSRLLSDRFSAERPKGSFSTLEIQRTEQGDSAMYLCASSLGNSGGSYEQYFGPGTRLTVT.

The chain carries TRBV30 and TRBJ1-2; TRBD1 aligns across 9 bases. Germline values: CDR1 GTSNPN, CDR2 SVGIG (reference sequence). V lost 5 bases to trimming and J lost 5 bases; unmatched junction nucleotides: 12. The length of the CDR3 is 15 residues. The CDR3 reads CAWHSPGQGIYGYTF. CDR3 nucleotides: TGTGCCTGGCATTCTCCGGGACAGGGAATATATGGCTACACCTTC. Combining the CDR3 with reference TRBV30 and TRBJ1-2 gives the whole variable domain SQTIHQWPATLVQPVGSPLSLECTVEGTSNPNLYWYRQAAGRGLQLLFYSVGIGQISSEVPQNLSASRPQDRQFILSSKKLLLSDSGFYLCAWHSPGQGIYGYTFGSGTRLTVV.

The chain joins TRBV5-4 to TRBJ2-3; TRBD2 aligns across 8 bases. Germline V gives CDR1 SGHNT, CDR2 YYREEE (reference sequence). This CDR3 has 16 residues. After removal of 3 bases from V and 4 bases from J, the junction contained 10 bases not matched to a gene. The CDR3 spells CASSSRSGAGSDTQYF. The CDR3 DNA sequence: TGTGCCAGCAGCTCCCGTAGCGGGGCCGGTTCAGATACGCAGTATTTT.

The chain joins TRBV3-1 (or the pseudogene TRBV3-2) to TRBJ1-2; perhaps TRBD1 as D (5 bases). The V gene's germline CDR1 is LGHDT and CDR2 YNNKEL (reference sequence). This CDR3 has 13 residues. Trimming took off 3 bases at V and 8 bases at J, with 13 bases between the two ends. CDR3 in DNA: TGTGCCAGCAGCCAGATAGGGGATCGAGGCTACACCTTC. Translation gives CASSQIGDRGYTF.

The genes are TRBV2 and TRBJ1-5; weak D call: TRBD1 (6 bases). The CDR3 spans 13 residues. The germline V gene has CDR1 SNHLY and CDR2 FYNNEI. Trimming took 7 bases from V and 4 from J, leaving 11 bases between them. The CDR3 DNA reads TGTGCCAGCAAGGGGCAGGGGAATCAGCCCCAGCATTTT. Protein: CASKGQGNQPQHF.

The rearrangement links TRBV5-1 to TRBJ1-3, with TRBD1 matching 7 bases. This CDR3 contains 14 residues. Germline V gene sequence: CDR1 SGHRS, CDR2 YFSETQ. With 5 bases clipped from V and 4 bases from J, the junction kept 6 bases outside the gene matches. For the CDR3, the DNA is TGCGCCAGCAGTCGGGGGACAGACGGAAACACCATATATTTT. As protein: CASSRGTDGNTIYF.

This clone was seen once. The V gene is TRBV7-8, the J gene TRBJ2-7; D remains ambiguous. Trimming removed 1 base at V and 3 bases at J, with 7 bases between. The CDR3 loop spans 13 amino acids. The germline V gene has CDR1 SGHVS and CDR2 FQNEAQ. CDR3 nucleotide sequence: TGTGCCAGCAGCTTAGTTCCGAGCTACGAGCAGTACTTC. Protein sequence: CASSLVPSYEQYF.

This clone occurred once. V usage is TRBV5-1 and J usage is TRBJ1-2, with D maybe TRBD1 (6 bases). V lost 0 bases, J lost 8 bases, and 14 bases lay in between. The CDR3 totals 14 residues. Germline lookup yields CDR1 SGHRS and CDR2 YFSETQ. The CDR3 coding sequence is TGCGCCAGCAGCTTGGCCGGGACAAATGAGGGCTACACCTTC. Its translation is CASSLAGTNEGYTF.